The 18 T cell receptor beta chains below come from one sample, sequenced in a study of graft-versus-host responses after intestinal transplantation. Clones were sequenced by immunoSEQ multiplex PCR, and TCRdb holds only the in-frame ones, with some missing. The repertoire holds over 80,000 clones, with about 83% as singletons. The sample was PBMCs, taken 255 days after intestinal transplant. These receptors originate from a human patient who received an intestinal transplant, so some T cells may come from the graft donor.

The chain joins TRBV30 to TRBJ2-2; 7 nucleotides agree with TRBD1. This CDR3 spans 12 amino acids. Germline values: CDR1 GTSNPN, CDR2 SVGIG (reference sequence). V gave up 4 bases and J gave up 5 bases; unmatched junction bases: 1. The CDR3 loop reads CAWTQGTGELFF. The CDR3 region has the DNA TGTGCCTGGACACAGGGGACCGGGGAGCTGTTTTTT.

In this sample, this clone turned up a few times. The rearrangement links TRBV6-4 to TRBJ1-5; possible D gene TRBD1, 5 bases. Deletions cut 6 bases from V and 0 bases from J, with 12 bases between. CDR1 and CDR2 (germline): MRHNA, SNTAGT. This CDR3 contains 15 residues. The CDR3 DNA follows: TGTGCCAGCAGGACGGGACGGAATAGCAATCAGCCCCAGCATTTT. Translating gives CASRTGRNSNQPQHF.

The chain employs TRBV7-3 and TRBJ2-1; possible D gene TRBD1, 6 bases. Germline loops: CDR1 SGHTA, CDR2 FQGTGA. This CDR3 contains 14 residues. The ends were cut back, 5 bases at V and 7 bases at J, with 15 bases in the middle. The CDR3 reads CASSQTDSRNEQFF. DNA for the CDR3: TGTGCCAGCAGCCAGACGGACAGTAGGAATGAGCAGTTCTTC.

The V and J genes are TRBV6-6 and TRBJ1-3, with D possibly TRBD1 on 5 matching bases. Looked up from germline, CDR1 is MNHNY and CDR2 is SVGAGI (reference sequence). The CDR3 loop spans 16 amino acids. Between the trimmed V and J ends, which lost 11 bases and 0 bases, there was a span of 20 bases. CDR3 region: CAGAGTPGGSGNTIYF. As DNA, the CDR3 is TGTGCCGGAGCAGGGACGCCGGGAGGCTCTGGAAACACCATATATTTT.

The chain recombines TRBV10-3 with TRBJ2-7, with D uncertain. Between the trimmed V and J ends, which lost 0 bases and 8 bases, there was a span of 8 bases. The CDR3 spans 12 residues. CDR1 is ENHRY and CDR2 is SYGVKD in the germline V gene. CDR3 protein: CAISESQLQQYF. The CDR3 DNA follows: TGTGCCATCAGTGAGTCCCAGCTCCAGCAGTACTTC.

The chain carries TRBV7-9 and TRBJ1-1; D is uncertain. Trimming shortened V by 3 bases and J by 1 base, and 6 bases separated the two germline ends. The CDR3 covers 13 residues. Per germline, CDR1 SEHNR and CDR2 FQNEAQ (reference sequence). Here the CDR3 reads CASSLAENTEAFF. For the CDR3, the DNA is TGTGCCAGCAGCTTGGCAGAGAACACTGAAGCTTTCTTT.

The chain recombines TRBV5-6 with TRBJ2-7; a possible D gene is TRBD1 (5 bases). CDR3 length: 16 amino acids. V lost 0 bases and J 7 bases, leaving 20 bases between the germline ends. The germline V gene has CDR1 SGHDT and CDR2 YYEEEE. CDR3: CASSLVRQIGLGEQYF. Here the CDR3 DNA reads TGTGCCAGCAGCTTGGTTCGACAGATCGGGTTAGGGGAGCAGTACTTC.

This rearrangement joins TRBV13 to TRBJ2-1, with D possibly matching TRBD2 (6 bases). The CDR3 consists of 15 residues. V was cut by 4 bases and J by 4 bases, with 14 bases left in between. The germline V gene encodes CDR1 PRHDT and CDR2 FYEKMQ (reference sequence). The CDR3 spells CASSSPSVLYNEQFF. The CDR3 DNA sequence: TGTGCCAGCAGCTCGCCTAGCGTTCTTTACAATGAGCAGTTCTTC.

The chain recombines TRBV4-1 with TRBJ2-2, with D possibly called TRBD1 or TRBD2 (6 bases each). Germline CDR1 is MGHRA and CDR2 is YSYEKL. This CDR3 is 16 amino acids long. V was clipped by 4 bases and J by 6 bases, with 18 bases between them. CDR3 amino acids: CASSPASTGGAGELFF. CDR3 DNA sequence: TGCGCCAGCAGCCCGGCCTCGACAGGAGGGGCCGGGGAGCTGTTTTTT.

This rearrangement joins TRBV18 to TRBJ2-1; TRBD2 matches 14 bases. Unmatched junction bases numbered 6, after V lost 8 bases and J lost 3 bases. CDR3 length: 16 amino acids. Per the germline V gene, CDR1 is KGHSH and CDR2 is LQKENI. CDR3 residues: CASQGTSGGYYNEQFF. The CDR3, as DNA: TGTGCCAGCCAGGGGACTAGCGGGGGTTACTACAATGAGCAGTTCTTC.

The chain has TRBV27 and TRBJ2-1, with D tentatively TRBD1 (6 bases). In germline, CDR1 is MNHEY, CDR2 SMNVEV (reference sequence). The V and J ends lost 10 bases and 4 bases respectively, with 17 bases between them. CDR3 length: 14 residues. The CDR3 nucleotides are TGTGCCATTGGGAACAGGGTAGGGTACAATGAGCAGTTCTTC. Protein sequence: CAIGNRVGYNEQFF.

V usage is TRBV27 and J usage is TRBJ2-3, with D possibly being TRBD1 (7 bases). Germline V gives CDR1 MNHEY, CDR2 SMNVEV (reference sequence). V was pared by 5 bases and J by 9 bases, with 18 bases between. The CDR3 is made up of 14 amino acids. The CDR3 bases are TGTGCCAGCAGTCCGACCGGGGGACAGAGCACGCAGTATTTT. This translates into CASSPTGGQSTQYF.

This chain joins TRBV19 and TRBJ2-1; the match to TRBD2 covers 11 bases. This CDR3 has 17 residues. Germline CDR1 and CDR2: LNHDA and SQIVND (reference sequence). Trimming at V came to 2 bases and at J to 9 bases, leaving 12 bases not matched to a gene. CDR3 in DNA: TGTGCCAGTAGTATATCCGGTCTAGCGGGGGGTGGAGGTGAGCAGTTCTTC. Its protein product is CASSISGLAGGGGEQFF.

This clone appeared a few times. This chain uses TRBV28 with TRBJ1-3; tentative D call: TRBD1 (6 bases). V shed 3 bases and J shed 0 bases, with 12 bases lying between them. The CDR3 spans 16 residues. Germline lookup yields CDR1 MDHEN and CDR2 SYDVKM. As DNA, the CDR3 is TGTGCCAGCAGTTTGACAGGCCTAAACTCTGGAAACACCATATATTTT. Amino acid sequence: CASSLTGLNSGNTIYF.

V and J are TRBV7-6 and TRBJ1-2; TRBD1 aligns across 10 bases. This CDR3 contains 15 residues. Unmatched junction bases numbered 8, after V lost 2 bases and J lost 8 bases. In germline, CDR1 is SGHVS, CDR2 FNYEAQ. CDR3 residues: CASSLLGQGQGGYTF. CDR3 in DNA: TGTGCCAGCAGCTTATTGGGACAGGGGCAAGGGGGCTACACCTTC.

CDR3 bases: TGTGCCAGCAGGTTCGGCGCGGATGAGCAGTTCTTC. It translates to CASRFGADEQFF. The chain uses TRBV6-5 and TRBJ2-1; D gene ambiguous. Trimming removed 6 bases from V and 8 bases from J, with 11 bases in between. This CDR3 comprises 12 residues. Germline lookup yields CDR1 MNHEY and CDR2 SVGAGI.

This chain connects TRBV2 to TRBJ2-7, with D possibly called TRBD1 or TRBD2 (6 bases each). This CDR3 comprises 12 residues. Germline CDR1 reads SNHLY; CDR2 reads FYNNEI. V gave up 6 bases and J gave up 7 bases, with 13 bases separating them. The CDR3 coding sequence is TGTGCCAGCAGATCCGGGGGCCGGGAGCAGTACTTC. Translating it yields CASRSGGREQYF. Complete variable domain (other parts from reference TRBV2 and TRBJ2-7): EPEVTQTPSHQVTQMGQEVILRCVPISNHLYFYWYRQILGQKVEFLVSFYNNEISEKSEIFDDQFSVERPDGSNFTLKIRSTKLEDSAMYFCASRSGGREQYFGPGTRLTVT.

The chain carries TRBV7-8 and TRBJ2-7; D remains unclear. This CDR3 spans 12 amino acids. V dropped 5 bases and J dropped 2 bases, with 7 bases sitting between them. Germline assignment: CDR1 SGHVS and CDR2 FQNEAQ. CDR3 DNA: TGTGCCAGCAGCCCGGAAACCTACGAGCAGTACTTC. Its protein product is CASSPETYEQYF.